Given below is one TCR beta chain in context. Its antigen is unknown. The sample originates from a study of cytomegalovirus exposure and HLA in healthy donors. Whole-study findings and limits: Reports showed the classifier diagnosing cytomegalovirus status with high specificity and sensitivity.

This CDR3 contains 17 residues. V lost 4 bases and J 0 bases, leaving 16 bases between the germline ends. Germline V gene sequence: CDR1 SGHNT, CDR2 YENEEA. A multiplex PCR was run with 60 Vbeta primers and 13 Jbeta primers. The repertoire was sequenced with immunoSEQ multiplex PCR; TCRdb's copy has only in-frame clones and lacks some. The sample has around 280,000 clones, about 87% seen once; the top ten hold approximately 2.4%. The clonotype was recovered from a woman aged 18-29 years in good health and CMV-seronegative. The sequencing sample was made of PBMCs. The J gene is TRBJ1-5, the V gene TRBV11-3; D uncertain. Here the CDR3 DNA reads TGTGCCAGCAGCTCTCATTATTGCGAGTATAGCAATCAGCCCCAGCATTTT. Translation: CASSSHYCEYSNQPQHF.